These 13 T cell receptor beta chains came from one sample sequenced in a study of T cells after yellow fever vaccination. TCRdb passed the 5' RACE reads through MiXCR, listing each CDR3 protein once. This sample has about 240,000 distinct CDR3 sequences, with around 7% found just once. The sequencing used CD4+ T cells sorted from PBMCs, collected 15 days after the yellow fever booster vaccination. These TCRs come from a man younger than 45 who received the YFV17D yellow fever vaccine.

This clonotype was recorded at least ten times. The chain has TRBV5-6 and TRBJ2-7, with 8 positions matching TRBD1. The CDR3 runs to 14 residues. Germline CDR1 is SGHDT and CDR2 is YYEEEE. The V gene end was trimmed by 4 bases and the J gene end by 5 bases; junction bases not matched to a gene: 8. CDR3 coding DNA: TGTGCCAGCAGCCCTGTCCCGGGACAGGACGAGCAGTACTTC. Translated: CASSPVPGQDEQYF.

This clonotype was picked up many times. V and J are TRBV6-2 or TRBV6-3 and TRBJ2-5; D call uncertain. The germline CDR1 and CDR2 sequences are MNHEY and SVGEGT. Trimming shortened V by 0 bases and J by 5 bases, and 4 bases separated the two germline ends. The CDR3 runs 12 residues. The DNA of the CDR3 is TGTGCCAGCAGTTACTCGATCGAGACCCAGTACTTC. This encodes CASSYSIETQYF.

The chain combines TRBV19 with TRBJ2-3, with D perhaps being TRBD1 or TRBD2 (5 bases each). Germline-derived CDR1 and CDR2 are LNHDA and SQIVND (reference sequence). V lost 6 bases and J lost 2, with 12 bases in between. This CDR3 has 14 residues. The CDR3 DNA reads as TGTGCCAGTAGAATGGGACCTCACACAGATACGCAGTATTTT. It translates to CASRMGPHTDTQYF.

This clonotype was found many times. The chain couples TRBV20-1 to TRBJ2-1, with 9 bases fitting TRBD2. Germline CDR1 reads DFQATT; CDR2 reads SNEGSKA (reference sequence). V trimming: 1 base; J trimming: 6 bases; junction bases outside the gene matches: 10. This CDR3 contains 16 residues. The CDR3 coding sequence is TGCAGTGCTAGAGGGGTGGTAGCGGGAGAGAGCAATGAGCAGTTCTTC. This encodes CSARGVVAGESNEQFF.

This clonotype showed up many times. CDR3 bases: TGTGCCAGCAGCCAAGAGTTGGGGTACGAGCAGTACTTC. As protein: CASSQELGYEQYF. The V call is TRBV14, the J call TRBJ2-7; D is uncertain. The CDR3 is 13 residues long. CDR1 is SGHDN and CDR2 is FVKESK in the germline V gene. The germline V and J ends were trimmed by 0 bases and 4 bases, with 7 bases remaining between them.

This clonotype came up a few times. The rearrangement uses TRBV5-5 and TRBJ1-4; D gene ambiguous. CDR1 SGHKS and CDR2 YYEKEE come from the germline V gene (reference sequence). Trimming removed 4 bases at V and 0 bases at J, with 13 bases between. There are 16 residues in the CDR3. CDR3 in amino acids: CASSVVKWATNEKLFF. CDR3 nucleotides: TGTGCCAGCAGCGTTGTTAAATGGGCAACTAATGAAAAACTGTTTTTT. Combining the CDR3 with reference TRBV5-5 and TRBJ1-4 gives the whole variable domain DAGVTQSPTHLIKTRGQQVTLRCSPISGHKSVSWYQQVLGQGPQFIFQYYEKEERGRGNFPDRFSARQFPNYSSELNVNALLLGDSALYLCASSVVKWATNEKLFFGSGTQLSVL.

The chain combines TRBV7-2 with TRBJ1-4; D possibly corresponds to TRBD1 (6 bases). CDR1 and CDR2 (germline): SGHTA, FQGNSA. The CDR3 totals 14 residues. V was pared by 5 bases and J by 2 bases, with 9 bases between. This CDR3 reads CASSTGSTNEKLFF. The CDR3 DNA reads TGTGCCAGCAGCACAGGGTCTACTAATGAAAAACTGTTTTTT.

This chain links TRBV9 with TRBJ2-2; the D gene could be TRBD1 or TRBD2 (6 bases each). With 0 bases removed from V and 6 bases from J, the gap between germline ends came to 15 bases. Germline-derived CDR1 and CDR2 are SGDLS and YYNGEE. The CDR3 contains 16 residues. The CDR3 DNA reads TGTGCCAGCAGCGTAGCTACGGGAAGGGGGGCCGGGGAGCTGTTTTTT. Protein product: CASSVATGRGAGELFF.

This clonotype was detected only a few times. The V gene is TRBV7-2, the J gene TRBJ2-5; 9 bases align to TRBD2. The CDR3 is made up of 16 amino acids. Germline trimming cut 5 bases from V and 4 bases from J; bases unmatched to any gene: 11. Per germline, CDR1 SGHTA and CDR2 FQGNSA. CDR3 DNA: TGTGCCAGCAGCCGGGGACTAGCCCTTGGGATAGAGACCCAGTACTTC. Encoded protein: CASSRGLALGIETQYF.

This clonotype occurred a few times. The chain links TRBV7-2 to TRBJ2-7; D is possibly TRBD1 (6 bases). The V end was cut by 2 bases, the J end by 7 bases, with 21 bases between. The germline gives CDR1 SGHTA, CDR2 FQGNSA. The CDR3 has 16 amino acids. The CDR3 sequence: CASSLLRQGLVEEQYF. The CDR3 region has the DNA TGTGCCAGCAGCTTACTTCGCCAGGGGCTTGTTGAAGAGCAGTACTTC.

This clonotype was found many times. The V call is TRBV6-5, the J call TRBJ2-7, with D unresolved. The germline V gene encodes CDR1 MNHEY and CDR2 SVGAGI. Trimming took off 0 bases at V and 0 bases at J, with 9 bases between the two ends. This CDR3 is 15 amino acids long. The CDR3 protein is CASSYSPSSSYEQYF. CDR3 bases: TGTGCCAGCAGTTACTCTCCTTCAAGCTCCTACGAGCAGTACTTC.

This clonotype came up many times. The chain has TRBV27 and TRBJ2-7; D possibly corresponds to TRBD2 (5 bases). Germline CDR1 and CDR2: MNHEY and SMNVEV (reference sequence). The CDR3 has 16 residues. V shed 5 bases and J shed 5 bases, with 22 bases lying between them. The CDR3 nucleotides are TGTGCCAGCAGTACCACTTCCCAAGAGGGAAGTCACGAGCAGTACTTC. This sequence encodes CASSTTSQEGSHEQYF.

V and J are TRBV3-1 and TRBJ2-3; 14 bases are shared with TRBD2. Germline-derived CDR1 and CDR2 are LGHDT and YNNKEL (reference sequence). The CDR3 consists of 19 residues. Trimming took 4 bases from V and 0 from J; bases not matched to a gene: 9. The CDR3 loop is CASSPRGTSGRLSTDTQYF. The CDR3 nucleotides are TGTGCCAGCAGCCCAAGGGGGACTAGCGGGAGACTTAGCACAGATACGCAGTATTTT.